This TCR beta chain was sequenced during a study of vaccination effects on CD4 cells after COVID-19. Notes on the study in general: Few convalescent patients were included, and no early post-infection timepoints were sampled. Within healthy vaccinees, only 1 of 255 vaccine-induced clones displayed cross-reactivity with common cold coronaviruses.

The protocol was immunoSEQ multiplex PCR, while the TCRdb copy is restricted to in-frame clones and leaves out a portion. The sample has fewer than 70,000 clones; 80% are singletons. Remarks on this clone: What it recognizes is unknown.

Viral peptide pools were used in the ViraFEST assay to expand antigen-specific CD4+ T cells, and sequencing came afterward. Following 10 days of culture, CD4+ T cells were isolated. Absence of prior SARS-CoV-2 infection characterized the vaccine recipients, who showed negative nucleocapsid antibodies. The source material was CD4+ T cells from PBMCs cultured with SARS-CoV-2 spike peptides, sampled before COVID-19 vaccination. The sequence derives from a human donor who received a COVID-19 vaccine.

As DNA, the CDR3 is TGTGCCAGCAGCTCAACCCTCAGGGAGGCAACTAATGAAAAACTGTTTTTT. Translation: CASSSTLREATNEKLFF. J is TRBJ1-4 and V is TRBV5-6, with TRBD1 as a possible D gene (5 bases). Trimming took off 3 bases at V and 0 bases at J, with 15 bases between the two ends. CDR1 is SGHDT, CDR2 YYEEEE, per germline. The CDR3 loop spans 17 amino acids.